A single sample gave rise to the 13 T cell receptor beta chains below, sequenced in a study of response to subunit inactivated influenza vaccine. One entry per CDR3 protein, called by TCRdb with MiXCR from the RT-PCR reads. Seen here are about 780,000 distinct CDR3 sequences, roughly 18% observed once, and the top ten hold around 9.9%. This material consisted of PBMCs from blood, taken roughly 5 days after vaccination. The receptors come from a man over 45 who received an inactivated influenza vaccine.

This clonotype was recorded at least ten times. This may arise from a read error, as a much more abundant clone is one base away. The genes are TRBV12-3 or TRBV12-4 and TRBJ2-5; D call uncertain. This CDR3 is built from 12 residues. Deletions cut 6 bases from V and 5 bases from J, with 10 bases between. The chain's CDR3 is CASSLNRETQYF. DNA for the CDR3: TGTGCCAGCAGCTTAAACCGGGAGACCCAGTACTTC.

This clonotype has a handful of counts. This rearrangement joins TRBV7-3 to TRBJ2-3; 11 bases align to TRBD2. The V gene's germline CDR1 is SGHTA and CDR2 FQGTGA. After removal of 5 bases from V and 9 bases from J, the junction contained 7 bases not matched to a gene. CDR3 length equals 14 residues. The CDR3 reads CASSPGTSGLTQYF. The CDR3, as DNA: TGTGCCAGCAGCCCTGGGACTAGCGGCCTAACGCAGTATTTT.

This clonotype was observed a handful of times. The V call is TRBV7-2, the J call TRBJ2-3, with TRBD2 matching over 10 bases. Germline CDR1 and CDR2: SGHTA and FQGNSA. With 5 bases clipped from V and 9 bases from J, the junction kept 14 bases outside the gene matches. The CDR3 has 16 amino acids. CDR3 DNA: TGTGCCAGCAGCCAAGTCGGACTAGCGGCAGGAGGCACGCAGTATTTT. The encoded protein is CASSQVGLAAGGTQYF.

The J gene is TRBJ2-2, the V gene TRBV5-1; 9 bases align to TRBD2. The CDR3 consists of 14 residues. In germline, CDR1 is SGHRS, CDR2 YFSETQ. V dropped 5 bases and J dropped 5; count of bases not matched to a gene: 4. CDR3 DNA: TGCGCCAGCAGTAGCGGGAGAAAAACCGGGGAGCTGTTTTTT. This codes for CASSSGRKTGELFF.

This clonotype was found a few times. CDR3: CATSRDRALTEAFF. CDR3 bases: TGTGCCACCAGCAGGGACAGGGCCCTCACTGAAGCTTTCTTT. The V gene is TRBV15, the J gene TRBJ1-1, with 8 positions matching TRBD1. The V gene end was trimmed by 3 bases and the J gene end by 4 bases; junction bases not matched to a gene: 4. The germline gives CDR1 LNHNV, CDR2 YYDKDF (reference sequence). The CDR3 loop spans 14 amino acids.

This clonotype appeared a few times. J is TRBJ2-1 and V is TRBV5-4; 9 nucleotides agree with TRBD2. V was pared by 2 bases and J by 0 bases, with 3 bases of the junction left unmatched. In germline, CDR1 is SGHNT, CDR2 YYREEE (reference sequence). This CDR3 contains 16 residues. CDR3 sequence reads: CASSLGTSNSYNEQFF. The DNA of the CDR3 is TGTGCCAGCAGCTTAGGGACTAGCAACTCCTACAATGAGCAGTTCTTC.

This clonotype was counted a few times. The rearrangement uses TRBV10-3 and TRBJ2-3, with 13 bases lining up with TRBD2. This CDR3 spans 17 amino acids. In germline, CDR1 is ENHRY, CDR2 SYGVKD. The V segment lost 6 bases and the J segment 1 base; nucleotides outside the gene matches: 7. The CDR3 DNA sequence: TGTGCCATCAGCGGGACTAGCGGGATTGGGGGCACAGATACGCAGTATTTT. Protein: CAISGTSGIGGTDTQYF.

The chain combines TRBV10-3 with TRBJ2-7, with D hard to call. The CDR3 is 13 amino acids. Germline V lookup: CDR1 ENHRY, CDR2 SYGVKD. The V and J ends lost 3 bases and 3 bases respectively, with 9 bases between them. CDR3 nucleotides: TGTGCCATCAGTGAATATACGAACTACGAGCAGTACTTC. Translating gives CAISEYTNYEQYF.

CDR3 sequence (DNA): TGCAGTGCTAGGTTTTCGGGTCGGGGATACGAGCAGTACTTC. Encoded protein: CSARFSGRGYEQYF. The chain is built from TRBV20-1 and TRBJ2-7, with D possibly TRBD2 on 5 matching bases. The CDR3 consists of 14 residues. Germline assignment: CDR1 DFQATT and CDR2 SNEGSKA (reference sequence). V was clipped by 3 bases and J by 4 bases, with 16 bases between them.

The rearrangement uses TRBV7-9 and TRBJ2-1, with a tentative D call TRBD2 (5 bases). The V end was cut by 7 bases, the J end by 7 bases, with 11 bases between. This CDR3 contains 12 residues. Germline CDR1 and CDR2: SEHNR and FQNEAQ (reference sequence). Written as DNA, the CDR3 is TGTGCCAGCAAGGAGCCGGGGAATGAGCAGTTCTTC. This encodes CASKEPGNEQFF.

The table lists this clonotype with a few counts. Here the CDR3 reads CASSFSMEPNRYPINTGELFF. The CDR3 nucleotides read TGTGCCAGCAGTTTTTCTATGGAACCTAACAGGTACCCCATCAACACCGGGGAGCTGTTTTTT. The chain recombines TRBV27 with TRBJ2-2, with D possibly TRBD1 on 5 matching bases. The CDR3 totals 21 residues. V lost 3 bases to trimming and J lost 2 bases, with 28 bases between them. Germline V gene lookup returns CDR1 MNHEY and CDR2 SMNVEV (reference sequence).

Written as DNA, the CDR3 is TGTGCCAGCAGTCCGCTGCGGCTCGCTCCCGAGCAGTACTTC. Encoded protein: CASSPLRLAPEQYF. The chain has TRBV28 and TRBJ2-7; D unresolved. Germline CDR1 MDHEN, CDR2 SYDVKM. Trimming shortened V by 5 bases and J by 6 bases, and 17 bases separated the two germline ends. This CDR3 spans 14 amino acids.

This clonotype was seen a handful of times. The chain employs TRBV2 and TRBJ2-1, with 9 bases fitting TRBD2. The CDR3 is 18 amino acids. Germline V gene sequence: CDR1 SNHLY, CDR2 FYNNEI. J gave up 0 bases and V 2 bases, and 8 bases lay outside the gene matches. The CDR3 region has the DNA TGTGCCAGCAGTGAAATAGGTCTAGCGGGAAGCTCCTACAATGAGCAGTTCTTC. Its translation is CASSEIGLAGSSYNEQFF. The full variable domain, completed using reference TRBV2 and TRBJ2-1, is EPEVTQTPSHQVTQMGQEVILRCVPISNHLYFYWYRQILGQKVEFLVSFYNNEISEKSEIFDDQFSVERPDGSNFTLKIRSTKLEDSAMYFCASSEIGLAGSSYNEQFFGPGTRLTVL.